The entry below describes one TCR beta chain. This sample was included in a study of T cell changes during pregnancy in multiple sclerosis. TCRdb's table, derived via immunoSEQ multiplex PCR, lists solely in-frame clones and lacks some. This sample has 70,000 to 100,000 clones; around 93% occur once, and the top ten carry 1.4%. The V and J ends lost 2 bases and 0 bases respectively, with 4 bases between them. Per germline, CDR1 MDHEN and CDR2 SYDVKM. CDR3 size: 13 residues. This receptor was identified in a female donor in good health, enrolled as a control in a pregnancy study. V is TRBV28 and J is TRBJ1-1; D remains ambiguous. The sample here was peripheral blood, taken in the third trimester of pregnancy. This CDR3 is CASSLDMNTEAFF. The CDR3 DNA reads as TGTGCCAGCAGTTTAGACATGAACACTGAAGCTTTCTTT.